These 21 T cell receptor beta chains originate from one sample sequenced in a study of radiotherapy plus CTLA-4 blockade in lung cancer. Only in-frame clones appear in the TCRdb table, and some are missing; sequencing was by immunoSEQ multiplex PCR. The sample includes roughly 62,000 clones, 70% to 80% of them seen just once. Sequencing was performed on peripheral blood, taken from a patient treated with radiotherapy plus ipilimumab. The receptors shown here come from a human donor with non-small cell lung cancer who had a complete response to radiotherapy plus ipilimumab.

This clone was picked up a small number of times. The chain recombines TRBV19 with TRBJ1-3, with 8 bases that match TRBD1. The CDR3 is made up of 16 amino acids. V lost 6 bases and J lost 0; bases outside the gene matches: 7. Germline V lookup: CDR1 LNHDA, CDR2 SQIVND (reference sequence). Here the CDR3 reads CASRMTGVGSGNTIYF. The CDR3 nucleotides are TGTGCCAGTAGGATGACAGGGGTTGGCTCTGGAAACACCATATATTTT.

This clone was found a few times. V is TRBV5-4 and J is TRBJ1-3; D gene ambiguous. Trimming left V 2 bases short and J 0 bases short, with 15 bases between. Germline lookup yields CDR1 SGHNT and CDR2 YYREEE (reference sequence). The CDR3 length is 17 residues. CDR3 DNA sequence: TGTGCCAGCAGCTTAGTGGCAGGTCGTCACTCTGGAAACACCATATATTTT. Residues: CASSLVAGRHSGNTIYF.

The rearrangement uses TRBV19 and TRBJ1-5, with TRBD1 matching over 10 bases. CDR1 LNHDA and CDR2 SQIVND come from the germline V gene (reference sequence). V shed 5 bases, J shed 2 bases, and the junction held 9 bases outside the gene matches. CDR3 size: 17 residues. CDR3 sequence (DNA): TGTGCCAGTAGTGGCCGGGACAGGGGAATGGGCAATCAGCCCCAGCATTTT. Translation gives CASSGRDRGMGNQPQHF.

This clone was counted once. The chain recombines TRBV28 with TRBJ2-1; weak D call: TRBD2 (5 bases). The V end was cut by 0 bases, the J end by 0 bases, with 12 bases between. The CDR3 runs 17 residues. Germline CDR1 and CDR2: MDHEN and SYDVKM. The CDR3 is CASSLWPSLGSYNEQFF. CDR3 coding DNA: TGTGCCAGCAGTTTATGGCCTAGCCTCGGCTCCTACAATGAGCAGTTCTTC.

By share, this clone counts as medium-sized. This sequence joins TRBV5-1 and TRBJ1-3; D unclear. This CDR3 has 14 amino acids. The V gene lost 4 bases and the J gene lost 7 bases, with 15 bases spanning the gap. Germline V gene lookup returns CDR1 SGHRS and CDR2 YFSETQ. This CDR3 reads CASSPFSVANTIYF. DNA for the CDR3: TGCGCCAGCAGCCCATTTAGCGTGGCGAACACCATATATTTT.

The chain links TRBV7-2 to TRBJ1-5; possible D gene TRBD1, 6 bases. The CDR3 is made up of 15 amino acids. Trimming removed 1 base at V and 6 bases at J, with 13 bases between. Germline lookup yields CDR1 SGHTA and CDR2 FQGNSA. The CDR3 loop reads CASSLVVWGPQPQHF. CDR3 bases: TGTGCCAGCAGCTTAGTGGTCTGGGGGCCTCAGCCCCAGCATTTT.

The gene calls are TRBV7-3 and TRBJ1-2; TRBD1 agrees at 9 bases. The CDR3 covers 14 residues. V was clipped by 4 bases and J by 7 bases; unmatched bases: 7. Germline CDR1 reads SGHTA; CDR2 reads FQGTGA. The CDR3 DNA reads TGTGCCAGCAGCTCGGGGGACAGGGTTTTTGGCTACACCTTC. Residues: CASSSGDRVFGYTF.

V is TRBV5-4 and J is TRBJ2-2; 9 bases are a match to TRBD2. V was clipped by 1 base and J by 0 bases; unmatched bases: 1. There are 16 residues in the CDR3. The germline CDR1 and CDR2 sequences are SGHNT and YYREEE (reference sequence). For the CDR3, the DNA is TGTGCCAGCAGCTTGAGACTAGCGGCGAACACCGGGGAGCTGTTTTTT. The encoded protein is CASSLRLAANTGELFF.

This sequence joins TRBV5-1 and TRBJ1-2, with a weak D call TRBD1 (5 bases). CDR1 and CDR2 (germline): SGHRS, YFSETQ. The CDR3 covers 12 residues. V lost 4 bases, J lost 5 bases, and 9 bases lay in between. CDR3 in DNA: TGCGCCAGCAGCAACCAGGGATATGGCTACACCTTC. Protein product: CASSNQGYGYTF.

The rearrangement joins TRBV5-6 to TRBJ1-5; a weak D match, TRBD1 (5 bases). CDR1 is SGHDT and CDR2 is YYEEEE in the germline V gene. This CDR3 has 13 residues. The V gene lost 4 bases and the J gene lost 5 bases, with 10 bases spanning the gap. The DNA for the CDR3 is TGTGCCAGCAGCCGACAGTTGCATCAGCCCCAGCATTTT. Encoded protein: CASSRQLHQPQHF.

A single count supports this clone. This chain links TRBV9 with TRBJ1-1, with 10 bases fitting TRBD1. CDR3 length equals 17 residues. Trimming at V came to 0 bases and at J to 1 base, leaving 6 bases not matched to a gene. Germline lookup yields CDR1 SGDLS and CDR2 YYNGEE. CDR3 DNA sequence: TGTGCCAGCAGCGTAGACGACAGGGGGCAAGGGAACACTGAAGCTTTCTTT. Translation: CASSVDDRGQGNTEAFF.

This clone occurred once. V gene TRBV10-3 combines with J gene TRBJ1-4; TRBD1 agrees at 8 bases. Germline values: CDR1 ENHRY, CDR2 SYGVKD. The length of the CDR3 is 14 residues. Trimming removed 2 bases from V and 7 bases from J; junction bases left unmatched: 3. This CDR3 is CAISEAGGLEKLFF. DNA of the CDR3: TGTGCCATCAGTGAGGCAGGGGGCCTTGAAAAACTGTTTTTT.

This clone has just a few counts. This chain links TRBV19 with TRBJ1-4; D is ambiguous. Trimming pared 5 bases from V and 0 bases from J, leaving 10 bases between. The germline V gene encodes CDR1 LNHDA and CDR2 SQIVND (reference sequence). The CDR3 spans 15 residues. CDR3 sequence: CASSAHGATNEKLFF. CDR3 bases: TGTGCCAGTAGTGCCCACGGAGCAACTAATGAAAAACTGTTTTTT. The full variable domain, rest sourced from reference TRBV19 and TRBJ1-4, is DGGITQSPKYLFRKEGQNVTLSCEQNLNHDAMYWYRQDPGQGLRLIYYSQIVNDFQKGDIAEGYSVSREKKESFPLTVTSAQKNPTAFYLCASSAHGATNEKLFFGSGTQLSVL.

The chain is built from TRBV19 and TRBJ2-1; 10 bases line up with TRBD2. Per the germline V gene, CDR1 is LNHDA and CDR2 is SQIVND (reference sequence). After removal of 8 bases from V and 4 bases from J, the junction contained 5 bases not matched to a gene. This CDR3 spans 14 amino acids. CDR3 sequence reads: CASQREGRYNEQFF. Here the CDR3 DNA reads TGTGCCAGTCAGCGGGAGGGCCGATACAATGAGCAGTTCTTC.

A note on this clone: One end of the junction varies from germline; a read error may be responsible. Other DNA variants within this sample encode the same CDR3. The V gene is TRBV7-2, the J gene TRBJ2-7; the D is unclear. Germline V gene sequence: CDR1 SGHTA, CDR2 FQGNSA. The CDR3 has 13 amino acids. The CDR3 DNA reads as TGCGCCAGCAGCTTGTCCAGGATCCGCGAGCAGTACTTC. Its translation is CASSLSRIREQYF.

The chain joins TRBV7-3 to TRBJ2-3, with 8 bases fitting TRBD1. Germline V gene lookup returns CDR1 SGHTA and CDR2 FQGTGA. This CDR3 is built from 15 residues. Trimming took 5 bases from V and 5 from J; bases not matched to a gene: 9. The CDR3 here is CASSPGGGSVDTQYF. Here the CDR3 DNA reads TGTGCCAGCAGCCCAGGGGGCGGGTCGGTAGATACGCAGTATTTT. The full variable domain, in which reference TRBV7-3 and TRBJ2-3 provide the parts outside the CDR3, is GAGVSQTPSNKVTEKGKYVELRCDPISGHTALYWYRQSLGQGPEFLIYFQGTGAADDSGLPNDRFFAVRPEGSVSTLKIQRTERGDSAVYLCASSPGGGSVDTQYFGPGTRLTVL.

This chain links TRBV19 with TRBJ2-5, with 7 nucleotides matching TRBD2. The J call is doubtful: the DNA matches TRBJ2-7 better. Germline-derived CDR1 and CDR2 are LNHDA and SQIVND (reference sequence). The CDR3 is 13 residues long. The CDR3 DNA reads as TGTGCCAGTGCCGCCGCGGGGGCCTACGAGCAGTACTTC. Amino acid sequence: CASAAAGAYEQYF.

The chain uses TRBV30 and TRBJ1-2; D unclear. Trimming removed 2 bases from V and 2 bases from J, with 9 bases in between. The CDR3 consists of 13 residues. The germline V gene encodes CDR1 GTSNPN and CDR2 SVGIG (reference sequence). The CDR3 loop reads CAWSNSVNYGYTF. In DNA form, the CDR3 reads TGTGCCTGGAGTAATTCAGTGAACTATGGCTACACCTTC.

V usage is TRBV5-1 and J usage is TRBJ2-1; 8 bases match TRBD2. The CDR3 spans 15 residues. Germline V gives CDR1 SGHRS, CDR2 YFSETQ. The trim removed 3 bases at V and 4 bases at J, leaving 6 bases unmatched. CDR3 bases: TGCGCCAGCAGCTCCGGGACTAGGGAGTACAATGAGCAGTTCTTC. It encodes CASSSGTREYNEQFF.

This clone is labeled as medium-sized. The chain couples TRBV10-3 to TRBJ2-3; maybe TRBD2 (5 bases). The V end lost 6 bases, the J end lost 4 bases, and 8 bases lay between the germline ends. CDR1 is ENHRY, CDR2 SYGVKD, per germline. CDR3 length equals 12 residues. For the CDR3, the DNA is TGTGCCATCAGGGAGGTATCAGATACGCAGTATTTT. Its protein product is CAIREVSDTQYF.

The chain has TRBV30 and TRBJ2-2, with D unresolved. In germline, CDR1 is GTSNPN, CDR2 SVGIG (reference sequence). V shed 2 bases and J shed 1 base, with 5 bases lying between them. The CDR3 covers 13 residues. CDR3 DNA: TGTGCCTGGAGTCTAAGGAACACCGGGGAGCTGTTTTTT. Translating gives CAWSLRNTGELFF.